A selection of T cell receptor beta chains follows, all from one sample in a study of blood T cells in healthy people across ages. TCRdb re-analysed the 5' RACE reads in MiXCR, keeping a single row per CDR3 protein. The repertoire has around 1,000,000 distinct CDR3 sequences, under 30% of them found once; the top ten carry around 0.75%. These same data were also listed under a study on T cells of mothers and their children.

Sequenced material: blood. These TCRs come from a girl aged 2 to 9 in good health. CDR3s include the opening cysteine and the closing phenylalanine or tryptophan. The order of the fields is clone size, J gene, V gene, D gene, CDR3 protein, CDR3 DNA. A D gene is named only where the DNA matches it firmly. Clone size is stated in some rows and not others, as once, few, many or a class when expanded.

size: few
J: TRBJ2-3
V: TRBV5-6
D: NA
CDR3: CASSFRSLLADTQYF
DNA: TGTGCCAGCAGCTTCAGATCCCTATTGGCAGATACGCAGTATTTT

size: NA
J: TRBJ1-2
V: TRBV7-2
D: NA
CDR3: CASSLALSAEGHTF
DNA: TGTGCCAGCAGCTTAGCGCTGTCAGCGGAGGGCCACACCTTC

size: NA
J: TRBJ2-7
V: TRBV7-9
D: NA
CDR3: CASSLVLDYEQYF
DNA: TGTGCCAGCAGCTTAGTCTTGGATTACGAGCAGTACTTC

size: NA
J: TRBJ2-7
V: TRBV29-1
D: TRBD1
CDR3: CSVEPADRAPYEQYF
DNA: TGCAGCGTCGAACCCGCGGACAGGGCCCCCTACGAGCAGTACTTC

size: NA
J: TRBJ2-3
V: TRBV7-8
D: TRBD2
CDR3: CASSLEAGLTDTQYF
DNA: TGTGCCAGCAGCTTAGAAGCGGGACTAACAGATACGCAGTATTTT

size: NA
J: TRBJ1-6
V: TRBV6-1
D: TRBD1
CDR3: CASSRDRSSYNSPLHF
DNA: TGTGCCAGCAGTCGGGACAGGAGCTCCTATAATTCACCCCTCCACTTT

size: few
J: TRBJ2-5
V: TRBV3-1
D: NA
CDR3: CASSQVWEVRSQETQYF
DNA: TGTGCCAGCAGCCAAGTTTGGGAGGTTAGGTCGCAAGAGACCCAGTACTTC

size: NA
J: TRBJ2-7
V: TRBV6-1
D: NA
CDR3: CASSGVSLFTYEQYF
DNA: TGTGCCAGCAGCGGGGTTTCCCTCTTTACCTACGAGCAGTACTTC

size: NA
J: TRBJ1-1
V: TRBV19
D: TRBD1
CDR3: CASSMNRGQGEAFF
DNA: TGTGCCAGTAGTATGAACAGGGGGCAAGGTGAAGCTTTCTTT

size: NA
J: TRBJ1-3
V: TRBV4-3
D: NA
CDR3: CASGQRVYSGNTIYF
DNA: TGCGCCAGCGGCCAGAGGGTTTACTCTGGAAACACCATATATTTT

size: NA
J: TRBJ1-1
V: TRBV29-1
D: NA
CDR3: CSVVRVLDTEAFF
DNA: TGCAGCGTTGTACGGGTTCTGGACACTGAAGCTTTCTTT

size: NA
J: TRBJ2-1
V: TRBV11-2
D: NA
CDR3: CASLSYNEQFF
DNA: TGTGCCAGTCTCAGCTACAATGAGCAGTTCTTC

size: NA
J: TRBJ2-3
V: TRBV29-1
D: NA
CDR3: CSVDGYRQQEIRTDTQYF
DNA: TGCAGCGTTGACGGGTATCGGCAGCAAGAGATTAGGACAGATACGCAGTATTTT

size: NA
J: TRBJ2-3
V: TRBV12-3/TRBV12-4
D: NA
CDR3: CASRLVSSGTDTQYF
DNA: TGTGCCAGCAGACTAGTGAGCTCGGGCACAGATACGCAGTATTTT

size: NA
J: TRBJ1-1
V: TRBV7-2
D: NA
CDR3: CASSSGHTEAFF
DNA: TGTGCCAGCAGCTCAGGGCATACCGAAGCTTTCTTT

size: NA
J: TRBJ2-1
V: TRBV4-3
D: TRBD1
CDR3: CASSQDGTGGTDEQFF
DNA: TGCGCCAGCAGCCAGGACGGGACAGGGGGAACAGATGAGCAGTTCTTC

size: NA
J: TRBJ2-4
V: TRBV29-1
D: NA
CDR3: CSVEAGRGNIQYF
DNA: TGCAGCGTTGAAGCCGGACGTGGGAACATTCAGTACTTC

size: NA
J: TRBJ1-1
V: TRBV29-1
D: NA
CDR3: CSVELNTGAEAFF
DNA: TGCAGCGTCGAACTAAACACGGGGGCTGAGGCTTTCTTT

size: NA
J: TRBJ2-1
V: TRBV5-1
D: NA
CDR3: CASSSWAPNEQFF
DNA: TGCGCCAGCAGCTCTTGGGCCCCCAATGAGCAGTTCTTC

size: NA
J: TRBJ1-5
V: TRBV10-2
D: NA
CDR3: CASSDPGAVRQPQHF
DNA: TGCGCCAGCAGTGATCCAGGGGCAGTTCGACAGCCCCAGCATTTT

size: few
J: TRBJ2-5
V: TRBV4-1
D: NA
CDR3: CASSQDRSKTQYF
DNA: TGCGCCAGCAGCCAAGACAGGAGTAAGACCCAGTACTTC